This T cell receptor (beta chain) is from a study of blood T cells in healthy people across ages. Whole-study findings and limits: Estimated diversity across one million T cells was deemed an underestimate.

V was pared by 4 bases and J by 5 bases, with 10 bases of the junction left unmatched. Germline V CDR1 and CDR2: SGHRS, YFSETQ. This CDR3 contains 15 residues. Per sample, extraction of total RNA gave at least 5.5 micrograms in every case. A remark on this clonotype: What it binds is not known.

The second PCR ran roughly 7 to 12 cycles with a sample-barcoded 5' primer and J-beta primers. Carrying 12 random nucleotides, a template-switch adaptor labeled each individual cDNA molecule. TCRdb ran MiXCR on the 5' RACE reads and lists one entry per CDR3 protein. The table lists about 1,600,000 distinct CDR3 sequences, 42% of them singletons. V usage is TRBV5-1 and J usage is TRBJ2-3; TRBD2 agrees at 7 bases. Sequencing input: blood. The sequence came from a woman under 30 in good health. The CDR3 coding sequence is TGCGCCAGCAGCACTGGGGAGGGATCCATAGATACGCAGTATTTT. Protein product: CASSTGEGSIDTQYF.